A single sample is the source of the 26 T cell receptor beta chains below, sequenced in a study of T cells after yellow fever vaccination. TCRdb fed the 5' RACE reads into MiXCR, producing one record per CDR3 protein. This repertoire shows 280,000 or so distinct CDR3 sequences, 8.5% to 10% found once; its top ten account for approximately 3.3%. The material sequenced was CD4+ T cells sorted from PBMCs, taken 5 days after the yellow fever booster vaccination. The receptors shown here come from a man between 18 and 29 years old who received the YFV17D yellow fever vaccine.

The chain combines TRBV29-1 with TRBJ2-7; 11 nucleotides agree with TRBD2. Per germline, CDR1 SQVTM and CDR2 ANQGSEA. This CDR3 comprises 12 residues. Losses at the gene ends were 6 bases for V and 6 bases for J; bases not matched to a gene: 4. CDR3 sequence reads: CSVRTSGLEQYF. The CDR3 DNA reads as TGCAGCGTGCGGACTAGCGGGCTCGAGCAGTACTTC.

In its sample, this clonotype was seen many times. The V and J genes are TRBV7-3 and TRBJ2-2, with 7 bases aligning to TRBD1. Germline CDR1 reads SGHTA; CDR2 reads FQGTGA. CDR3 size: 14 residues. Trimming removed 8 bases from V and 1 base from J; junction bases left unmatched: 4. CDR3 sequence (DNA): TGTGCCAGCCGAGGGACAGTGAACACCGGGGAGCTGTTTTTT. Translated: CASRGTVNTGELFF.

This clonotype has just a few counts. The DNA of the CDR3 is TGTGCCAGCAGTTACAGGGGTGAGCAGTTCTTC. It codes for CASSYRGEQFF. V gene TRBV6-2 or TRBV6-3 combines with J gene TRBJ2-1; weak D call: TRBD1 (5 bases). The germline CDR1 and CDR2 sequences are MNHEY and SVGEGT. This CDR3 region has 11 residues. Between the trimmed V and J ends, which lost 2 bases and 9 bases, there was a span of 5 bases.

This clonotype was counted ten times or more. The CDR3 nucleotides are TGTGCCACCAGCAGGACAGTGGCCTACGAGCAGTACTTC. It specifies CATSRTVAYEQYF. The chain is built from TRBV15 and TRBJ2-7, with TRBD1 as a possible D gene (5 bases). CDR3 length: 13 amino acids. V was shortened by 3 bases and J by 2 bases, with 8 bases between the two germline ends. Germline-derived CDR1 and CDR2 are LNHNV and YYDKDF (reference sequence).

This sequence joins TRBV5-1 and TRBJ2-7, with a weak D call TRBD1 (5 bases). CDR3 length equals 15 residues. Trimming removed 2 bases from V and 3 bases from J, with 15 bases in between. The V gene's germline CDR1 is SGHRS and CDR2 YFSETQ. CDR3 in amino acids: CASSFRQGRVYEQYF. The CDR3 DNA reads TGCGCCAGCAGCTTTCGCCAGGGTAGGGTCTACGAGCAGTACTTC.

This sequence joins TRBV7-2 and TRBJ1-2; 10 positions match TRBD1. The J segment lost 4 bases and the V segment lost 5 bases, leaving 4 bases of the junction unmatched. CDR1 is SGHTA, CDR2 FQGNSA, per germline. CDR3 length: 14 residues. This CDR3 reads CASSARDRGYGYTF. The CDR3 DNA reads as TGTGCCAGCAGCGCCCGGGACAGGGGCTATGGCTACACCTTC.

This clonotype was seen a few times. The chain recombines TRBV7-6 with TRBJ1-2; D remains ambiguous. Trimming took off 3 bases at V and 7 bases at J, with 12 bases between the two ends. Germline CDR1 and CDR2: SGHVS and FNYEAQ. The CDR3 consists of 13 residues. This CDR3 is CASSFDPAAGYTF. The DNA of the CDR3 is TGTGCCAGCAGCTTTGACCCGGCTGCTGGCTACACCTTC.

The chain links TRBV7-2 to TRBJ2-3; 7 bases line up with TRBD2. Germline CDR1 reads SGHTA; CDR2 reads FQGNSA. V was clipped by 5 bases and J by 1 base; unmatched bases: 3. The CDR3 consists of 14 residues. CDR3 coding DNA: TGTGCCAGCAGCCCTAGCGGTCGCACAGATACGCAGTATTTT. Translated, it gives CASSPSGRTDTQYF.

In its sample, this clonotype was seen a few times. The V and J genes are TRBV5-6 and TRBJ1-2, with TRBD1 as a possible D gene (6 bases). Germline-derived CDR1 and CDR2 are SGHDT and YYEEEE. The CDR3 length is 14 residues. The ends were cut back, 4 bases at V and 2 bases at J, with 12 bases in the middle. The CDR3 protein is CASSPITGNYGYTF. The DNA of the CDR3 is TGTGCCAGCAGCCCGATAACAGGGAACTATGGCTACACCTTC. Variable domain in full (rest from reference TRBV5-6 and TRBJ1-2): DAGVTQSPTHLIKTRGQQVTLRCSPKSGHDTVSWYQQALGQGPQFIFQYYEEEERQRGNFPDRFSGHQFPNYSSELNVNALLLGDSALYLCASSPITGNYGYTFGSGTRLTVV.

This clonotype was seen repeatedly, ten times or more. The V gene is TRBV4-3, the J gene TRBJ1-2; D remains unclear. Trimming removed 4 bases from V and 3 bases from J, with 18 bases in between. Germline lookup yields CDR1 LGHNA and CDR2 YSLEER. The CDR3 spans 16 residues. Here the CDR3 reads CASSPPGTPGYYGYTF. The CDR3 DNA sequence: TGCGCCAGCAGCCCCCCCGGAACGCCGGGGTACTATGGCTACACCTTC.

This clonotype was seen a few times. The chain combines TRBV5-1 with TRBJ2-3, with D perhaps assigned TRBD1 or TRBD2 (5 bases each). The CDR3 sequence is 16 residues long. Germline CDR1 reads SGHRS; CDR2 reads YFSETQ. V was trimmed by 4 bases and J by 0 bases, leaving 15 bases between them. The CDR3 DNA reads as TGCGCCAGCAGCCCCCACCGGGACCAAAGCACAGATACGCAGTATTTT. Translation: CASSPHRDQSTDTQYF.

This clonotype was recorded many times. The chain couples TRBV4-3 to TRBJ1-2; 8 bases are shared with TRBD1. Looked up from germline, CDR1 is LGHNA and CDR2 is YSLEER. CDR3 size: 15 residues. V gave up 0 bases and J gave up 7 bases; unmatched junction bases: 7. For the CDR3, the DNA is TGCGCCAGCAGCCAAGAGTTTCAGGGGGCCTTTGGCTACACCTTC. Translating it yields CASSQEFQGAFGYTF.

The chain uses TRBV20-1 and TRBJ2-2, with 7 bases fitting TRBD1. Trimming removed 3 bases from V and 5 bases from J; junction bases left unmatched: 6. Germline CDR1 is DFQATT and CDR2 is SNEGSKA (reference sequence). This CDR3 is 14 amino acids long. This chain's CDR3 is CSASANRGTGELFF. The CDR3 DNA reads as TGCAGTGCTAGCGCGAACAGGGGAACCGGGGAGCTGTTTTTT.

This clonotype has only a few counts. The genes are TRBV7-2 and TRBJ1-2; perhaps TRBD1 as D (6 bases). V was cut by 5 bases and J by 8 bases, with 21 bases left in between. The CDR3 is 15 amino acids. Germline CDR1 reads SGHTA; CDR2 reads FQGNSA. The DNA for the CDR3 is TGTGCCAGCAGCGCTGAGGGTGGGGGCGCAGTAGGCTACACCTTC. This gives the protein CASSAEGGGAVGYTF.

At least ten counts were recorded for this clonotype. This sequence joins TRBV27 and TRBJ2-5; D unresolved. V lost 3 bases to trimming and J lost 5 bases, with 7 bases between them. Germline assignment: CDR1 MNHEY and CDR2 SMNVEV (reference sequence). This CDR3 region has 12 residues. The CDR3 sequence is CASSFVGETQYF. The CDR3 nucleotides read TGTGCCAGCAGTTTTGTAGGGGAGACCCAGTACTTC.

The chain couples TRBV6-5 to TRBJ2-3, with TRBD1 matching over 7 bases. Looked up from germline, CDR1 is MNHEY and CDR2 is SVGAGI. This CDR3 has 14 residues. The ends lost 8 bases at V and 5 bases at J; junction bases unmatched: 10. The CDR3 reads CASASVQGKDTQYF. The CDR3 DNA is TGTGCCAGCGCAAGCGTACAGGGGAAAGATACGCAGTATTTT.

This clonotype was seen repeatedly, ten times or more. The J gene is TRBJ2-1, the V gene TRBV5-4; tentatively, D is TRBD1 (6 bases). V was shortened by 6 bases and J by 9 bases, with 16 bases between the two germline ends. CDR1 is SGHNT and CDR2 is YYREEE in the germline V gene (reference sequence). CDR3 length equals 13 residues. The chain's CDR3 is CASTFAGTIEQFF. In DNA form, the CDR3 reads TGTGCCAGCACGTTCGCCGGGACAATTGAGCAGTTCTTC. The full variable domain, its missing parts supplied by reference TRBV5-4 and TRBJ2-1, is ETGVTQSPTHLIKTRGQQVTLRCSSQSGHNTVSWYQQALGQGPQFIFQYYREEENGRGNFPPRFSGLQFPNYSSELNVNALELDDSALYLCASTFAGTIEQFFGPGTRLTVL.

A few counts support this clonotype. The chain employs TRBV28 and TRBJ2-3; D might be TRBD2 (5 bases). Germline CDR1 and CDR2: MDHEN and SYDVKM. Deletions cut 8 bases from V and 7 bases from J, with 16 bases between. The CDR3 has 13 residues. CDR3 sequence reads: CASYDPGVNTQYF. The CDR3, as DNA: TGTGCCAGCTATGATCCCGGGGTTAATACGCAGTATTTT.

The gene calls are TRBV6-1 and TRBJ2-5; D might be TRBD2 (6 bases). The CDR3 is 14 amino acids. Germline-derived CDR1 and CDR2 are MNHNS and SASEGT. The ends were cut back, 3 bases at V and 9 bases at J, with 17 bases in the middle. The CDR3 DNA sequence: TGTGCCAGCAGTGATCTAGCAGGGAGGAAATCCCAGTACTTC. It specifies CASSDLAGRKSQYF.

Notes on this clonotype: This may come from a read error, since a much larger clone is one base off. The gene calls are TRBV7-9 and TRBJ1-1; 9 bases are a match to TRBD1. J was trimmed by 3 bases and V by 3 bases; bases with no gene match: 11. CDR1 is SEHNR and CDR2 is FQNEAQ in the germline V gene (reference sequence). The CDR3 extends over 17 amino acids. CDR3 protein: CASSFPGTGTWYTEAFF. DNA for the CDR3: TGTGCCAGCAGCTTCCCCGGGACAGGGACTTGGTACACTGAAGCTTTCTTT.

The chain couples TRBV7-9 to TRBJ2-7, with 7 bases matching TRBD1. There are 13 residues in the CDR3. Looked up from germline, CDR1 is SEHNR and CDR2 is FQNEAQ (reference sequence). Trimming at V came to 4 bases and at J to 3 bases, leaving 3 bases not matched to a gene. The CDR3 spells CASSSQGDYEQYV. The CDR3 DNA reads TGTGCCAGCAGCTCCCAGGGGGACTACGAGCAGTACGTC.

The chain has TRBV3-1 and TRBJ2-5, with TRBD2 matching over 8 bases. The germline gives CDR1 LGHDT, CDR2 YNNKEL (reference sequence). The length of the CDR3 is 14 residues. Unmatched junction bases numbered 5, after V lost 3 bases and J lost 5 bases. DNA for the CDR3: TGTGCCAGCAGCCACGGGACTAGATGGGAGACCCAGTACTTC. Its translation: CASSHGTRWETQYF.

This clonotype was recorded many times. The J gene is TRBJ1-2, the V gene TRBV9; no firm D call. Germline CDR1 reads SGDLS; CDR2 reads YYNGEE. The V and J ends lost 3 bases and 0 bases respectively, with 3 bases between them. The CDR3 consists of 12 residues. Here the CDR3 DNA reads TGTGCCAGCAGCGCCACTAACTATGGCTACACCTTC. Protein sequence: CASSATNYGYTF.

This clonotype was detected ten times or more. The rearrangement links TRBV7-2 to TRBJ1-4; no definite D call. Trimming stripped 2 bases from V and 7 bases from J, with 8 bases between. The germline V gene encodes CDR1 SGHTA and CDR2 FQGNSA. The CDR3 totals 13 residues. The CDR3 sequence is CASSLRVGEKLFF. DNA of the CDR3: TGTGCCAGCAGCTTACGGGTTGGTGAAAAACTGTTTTTT.

This clonotype was counted a few times. This chain connects TRBV18 to TRBJ1-5, with 7 bases aligning to TRBD1. The CDR3 is 15 residues long. The germline gives CDR1 KGHSH, CDR2 LQKENI. V trimming: 3 bases; J trimming: 1 base; junction bases outside the gene matches: 3. The CDR3 protein is CASSPQGVSNQPQHF. The CDR3 DNA sequence: TGTGCCAGCTCACCTCAGGGGGTCAGCAATCAGCCCCAGCATTTT.

This clonotype was recorded many times. The rearrangement uses TRBV7-2 and TRBJ2-7, with 7 bases matching TRBD1. Germline CDR1 and CDR2: SGHTA and FQGNSA. The CDR3 is 14 amino acids. The V segment lost 5 bases and the J segment 7 bases; nucleotides outside the gene matches: 11. CDR3 bases: TGTGCCAGCAGCAAAACCGGGACAGTGGGAGAGCAGTACGTC. It codes for CASSKTGTVGEQYV.